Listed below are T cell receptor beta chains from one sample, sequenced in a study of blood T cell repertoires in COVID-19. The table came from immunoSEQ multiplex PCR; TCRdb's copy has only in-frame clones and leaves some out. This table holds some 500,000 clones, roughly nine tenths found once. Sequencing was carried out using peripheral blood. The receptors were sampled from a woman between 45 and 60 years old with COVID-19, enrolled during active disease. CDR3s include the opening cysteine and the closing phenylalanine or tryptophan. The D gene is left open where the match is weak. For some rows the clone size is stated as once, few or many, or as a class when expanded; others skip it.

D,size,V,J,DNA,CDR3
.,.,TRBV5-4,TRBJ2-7,TGTGCCAGCAGCTGGCCCACGTGGCAGTACTTC,CASSWPTWQYF
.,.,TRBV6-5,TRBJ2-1,TGTGCCACGGGGGCTACAGGGGACGGTGAGCAGTTCTTC,CATGATGDGEQFF
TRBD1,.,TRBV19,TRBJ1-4,TGTGCCAGTAGTGTCGGGACAGGCAGCCACGAAAAACTGTTTTTT,CASSVGTGSHEKLFF
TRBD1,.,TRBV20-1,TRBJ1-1,TGCAGTGCTAGTTGGACAGGTTCTGTAGGAACTGAAGCTTTCTTT,CSASWTGSVGTEAFF
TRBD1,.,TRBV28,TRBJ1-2,TGTGCCAGCAGTTTTAGAGGACAGGCGGGCTACACCTTC,CASSFRGQAGYTF
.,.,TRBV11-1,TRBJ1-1,TGTGCCAGCAGCTTAAACGCGGAGGCTGAAGCTTTCTTT,CASSLNAEAEAFF
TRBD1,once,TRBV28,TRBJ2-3,TGTGCCAGCAGCCCCGGGACAGTATATGCAGATACGCAGTATTTT,CASSPGTVYADTQYF
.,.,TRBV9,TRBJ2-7,TGTGCCAGCAGCGTAGTAGGGGATTCCTACGAGCAGTACTTC,CASSVVGDSYEQYF
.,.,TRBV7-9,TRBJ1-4,TGTGCCAGCAGCCCATGGGGGGGCTCAGATAATGAAAAACTGTTTTTT,CASSPWGGSDNEKLFF
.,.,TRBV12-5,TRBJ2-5,TGTGCTAGTGGCTCTCCGGGGGGCTCCACCCCTCAAGAGACCCAGTACTTC,CASGSPGGSTPQETQYF
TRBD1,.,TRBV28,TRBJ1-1,TGTGCCAGCAGTTCCTCCTTCGGACAGGGGGCAACTGAAGCTTTCTTT,CASSSSFGQGATEAFF
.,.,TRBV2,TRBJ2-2,TGTGCCAGCAGGGACTCCTTCGGCACCGGGGAGCTGTTTTTT,CASRDSFGTGELFF
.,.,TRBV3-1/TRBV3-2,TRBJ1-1,TGTGCCAGCAGCCGGGACTTACCAAGGAAGAACACTGAAGCTTTCTTT,CASSRDLPRKNTEAFF
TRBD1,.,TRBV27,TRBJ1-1,TGTGCCAGCAGCCCCTCCGGGACAGGGGGCTATGGCACTGAAGCTTTCTTT,CASSPSGTGGYGTEAFF
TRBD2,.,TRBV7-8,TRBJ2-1,TGTGCCAGCAGGATGATAGCGGGGGGTTGGGATGAGCAGTTCTTC,CASRMIAGGWDEQFF
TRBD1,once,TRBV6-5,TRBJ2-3,TGTGCCAGCAGACCGACAGGGGCCTCCTATCATACGCAGTATTTT,CASRPTGASYHTQYF
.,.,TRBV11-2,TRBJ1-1,TGTGCCAGCAGCCCCTTTGGGCTGTCCTTGATCTTT,CASSPFGLSLIF
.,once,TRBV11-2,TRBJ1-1,TGTGCCAGCAGCCAGGGACACTTTGAAGCTTTCTTT,CASSQGHFEAFF
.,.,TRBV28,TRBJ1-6,TGTGCCAGCAGTCCACGGGGGGCAGGAAATTCACCCTTCCACTTT,CASSPRGAGNSPFHF
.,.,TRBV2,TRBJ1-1,TGTGCCAGCATCAGGTTGATGAACACTGAAGCTTTCTTT,CASIRLMNTEAFF
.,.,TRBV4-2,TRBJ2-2,TGTGCCAGCAGCCAAGGTCCCATGACCGGGGAGCTGTTTTTT,CASSQGPMTGELFF
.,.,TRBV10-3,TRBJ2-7,TGTGCCATCAGTGAGTCGTTCAGGCAGACCAGCTCCTACGAGCAGTACTTC,CAISESFRQTSSYEQYF
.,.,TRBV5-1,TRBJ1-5,TGCGCCAGCAGCTTGGGAGTTAATCAGCCCCAGCATTTT,CASSLGVNQPQHF
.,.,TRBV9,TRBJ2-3,TGTGCCAGCAGCGTAGCCCCCTCAGTAGATACGCAGTATTTT,CASSVAPSVDTQYF
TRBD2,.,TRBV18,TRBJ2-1,TGTGCCAGCTCACCGGGGACTAGCGGTGGGGATGAGCAGTTCTTC,CASSPGTSGGDEQFF
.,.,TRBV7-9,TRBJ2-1,TGTGCCAGCAGCCACCGGGGGACCTACAATGAGCAGTTCTTC,CASSHRGTYNEQFF
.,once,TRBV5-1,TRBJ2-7,TGCGCCAGCAGCGGAGGGGGCGCACCCTCCTACGAGCAGTACTTC,CASSGGGAPSYEQYF
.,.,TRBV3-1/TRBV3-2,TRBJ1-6,TGTGCCAGCAGCCGCAGGGATTCACCCCTCCACTTT,CASSRRDSPLHF
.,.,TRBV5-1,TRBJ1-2,TGCGCCAGCAGCTTGGAGGCAGGGCCAGATGGCTACACCTTC,CASSLEAGPDGYTF
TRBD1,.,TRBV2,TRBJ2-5,TGTGCCAGCAGGGGGGGGACAGGGGAGACCCAGTACTTC,CASRGGTGETQYF
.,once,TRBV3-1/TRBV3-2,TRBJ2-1,TGTGCCAGCAGCCATATCGGGGGTGAGCAGTTCTTC,CASSHIGGEQFF
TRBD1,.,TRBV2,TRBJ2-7,TGTGCCAGCAGTGAGACCCGCGGGACAGGGGGCAACGAGCAGTACTTC,CASSETRGTGGNEQYF
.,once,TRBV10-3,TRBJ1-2,TGTGCCATTGAGGCGGGTCACGGAGGTGGAGAGCGGGGCTACACCTTC,CAIEAGHGGGERGYTF
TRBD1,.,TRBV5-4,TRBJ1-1,TGTGCCAGCAGCTTGGTCAGGGGGTGGAACACTGAAGCTTTCTTT,CASSLVRGWNTEAFF
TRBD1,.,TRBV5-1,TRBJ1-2,TGCGCCAGCAGCTTCGGACAGGGCCCTAACTATGGCTACACCTTC,CASSFGQGPNYGYTF
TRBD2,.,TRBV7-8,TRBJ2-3,TGTGCCAGCAGCCCCAGCTCGCGGGGGGGGTCAGATACGCAGTATTTT,CASSPSSRGGSDTQYF
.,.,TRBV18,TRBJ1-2,TGTGCCAGCTCACCAGACAGGAGCTATGGCTACACCTTC,CASSPDRSYGYTF
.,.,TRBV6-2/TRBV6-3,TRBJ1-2,TGTGCCAGCAGTCCAGAAGAACACTATGGCTACACCTTC,CASSPEEHYGYTF
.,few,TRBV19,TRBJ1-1,TGTGCCAGTAGTATGAGGAGGGGTGAAGCTTTCTTT,CASSMRRGEAFF
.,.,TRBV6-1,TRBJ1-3,TGTGCCAGCAGTGAAAGGGGGATCAGAACCATATATTTT,CASSERGIRTIYF
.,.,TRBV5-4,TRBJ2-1,TGTGCCAGCAGCTTGGGAGGGGACTGGGGGGATGAGCAGTTCTTC,CASSLGGDWGDEQFF
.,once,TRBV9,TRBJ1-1,TGTGCCAGCAGCGTAGACCCAGGGCGGGAGACTGAAGCTTTCTTT,CASSVDPGRETEAFF
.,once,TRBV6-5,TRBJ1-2,TGTGCCAGCAGTCACGTCGGAGCTAACTATGGCTACACCTTC,CASSHVGANYGYTF
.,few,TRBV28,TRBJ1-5,TGTGCCACCAAAGACACATTTAAGAGGCCCCAGCATTTT,CATKDTFKRPQHF
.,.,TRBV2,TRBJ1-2,TGTGCCAGCAGTGTCGGAGCCCCGGGAGTCTATGGCTACACCTTC,CASSVGAPGVYGYTF
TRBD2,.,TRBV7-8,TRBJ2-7,TGTGCCAGCAGCCTCGAAAGGGAGGGCGAGCAGTACTTC,CASSLEREGEQYF
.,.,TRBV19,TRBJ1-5,TGTGCCAGTAGCATCTCCGGTATGGGCAATCAGCCCCAGCATTTT,CASSISGMGNQPQHF
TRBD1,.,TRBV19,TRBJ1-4,TGTGCCAGTAGTTCCGCGGGACAGGGTTTCGAAAAACTGTTTTTT,CASSSAGQGFEKLFF
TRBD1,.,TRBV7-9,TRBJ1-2,TGTGCCAGCAGCCGGGGACAGACCGAGTTGGGCTATGGCTACACCTTC,CASSRGQTELGYGYTF
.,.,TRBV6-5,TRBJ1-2,TGTGCCAGCAAGCCGCAGGGGACTAACTATGGCTACACCTTC,CASKPQGTNYGYTF
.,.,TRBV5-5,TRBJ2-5,TGTGCCAGCAGCTTGGGGTATAGTTACCAAGAGACCCAGTACTTC,CASSLGYSYQETQYF
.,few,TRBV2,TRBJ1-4,TGTGCCAGCATAGGAGGGCGGCCGACAGAAAAACTGTTTTTT,CASIGGRPTEKLFF